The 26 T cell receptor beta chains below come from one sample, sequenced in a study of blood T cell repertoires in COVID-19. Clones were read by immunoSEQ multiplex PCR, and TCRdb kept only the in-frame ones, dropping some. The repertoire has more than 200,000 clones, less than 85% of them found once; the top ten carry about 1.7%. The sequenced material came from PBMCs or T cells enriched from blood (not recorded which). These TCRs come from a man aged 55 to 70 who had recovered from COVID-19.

The CDR3 region is CASKPGTGGTGELFF. DNA of the CDR3: TGTGCCAGTAAACCCGGGACAGGAGGAACCGGGGAGCTGTTTTTT. The rearrangement uses TRBV19 and TRBJ2-2, with 8 bases aligning to TRBD1. Germline V gene data show CDR1 as LNHDA and CDR2 as SQIVND (reference sequence). V was clipped by 7 bases and J by 5 bases; unmatched bases: 9. The length of the CDR3 is 15 residues.

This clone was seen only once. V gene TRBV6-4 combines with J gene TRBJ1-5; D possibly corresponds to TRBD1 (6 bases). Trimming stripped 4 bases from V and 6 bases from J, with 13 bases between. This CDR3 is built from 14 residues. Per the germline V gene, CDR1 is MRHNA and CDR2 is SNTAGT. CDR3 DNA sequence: TGTGCCAGCAGTGTAGAGGGGGACGGTCAGCCCCAGCATTTT. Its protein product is CASSVEGDGQPQHF.

The CDR3 is CASSSPGRNEQFF. The CDR3 DNA reads as TGTGCCAGCAGTTCACCAGGGAGGAATGAGCAGTTCTTC. This chain connects TRBV27 to TRBJ2-1; a weak D match, TRBD2 (6 bases). Looked up from germline, CDR1 is MNHEY and CDR2 is SMNVEV (reference sequence). The V and J ends lost 4 bases and 7 bases respectively, with 11 bases between them. This CDR3 contains 13 residues.

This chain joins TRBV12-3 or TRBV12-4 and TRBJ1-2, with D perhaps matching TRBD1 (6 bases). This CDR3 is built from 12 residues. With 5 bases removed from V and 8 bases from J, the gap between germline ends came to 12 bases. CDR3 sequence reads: CASSRDNKGYTF. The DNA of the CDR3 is TGTGCCAGCAGTCGGGACAATAAGGGCTACACCTTC.

CDR3 region: CASSLLRGSTDTQYF. CDR3 DNA: TGTGCCAGCAGTTTACTGCGGGGGAGCACAGATACGCAGTATTTT. This chain links TRBV27 with TRBJ2-3, with 7 bases matching TRBD2. The germline V gene encodes CDR1 MNHEY and CDR2 SMNVEV (reference sequence). With 2 bases clipped from V and 0 bases from J, the junction kept 2 bases outside the gene matches. This CDR3 spans 15 amino acids.

The CDR3 protein is CASSHLGTLQETQYF. As DNA, the CDR3 is TGTGCCAGCAGCCACCTGGGGACACTCCAAGAGACCCAGTACTTC. The chain links TRBV5-6 to TRBJ2-5, with D perhaps TRBD1 (6 bases). CDR1 is SGHDT and CDR2 is YYEEEE in the germline V gene. This CDR3 contains 15 residues. V lost 4 bases to trimming and J lost 1 base, with 14 bases between them.

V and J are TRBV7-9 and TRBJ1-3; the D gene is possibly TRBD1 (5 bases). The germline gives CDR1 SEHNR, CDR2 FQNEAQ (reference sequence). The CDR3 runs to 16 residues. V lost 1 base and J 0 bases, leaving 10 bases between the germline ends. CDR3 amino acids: CASSLGATGSGNTIYF. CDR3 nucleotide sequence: TGTGCCAGCAGCTTAGGGGCTACAGGCTCTGGAAACACCATATATTTT.

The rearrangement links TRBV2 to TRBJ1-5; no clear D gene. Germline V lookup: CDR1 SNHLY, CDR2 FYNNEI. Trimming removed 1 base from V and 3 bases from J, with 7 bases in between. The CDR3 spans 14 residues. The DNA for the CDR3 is TGTGCCAGCAGTGAAGGGACTAACAATCAGCCCCAGCATTTT. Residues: CASSEGTNNQPQHF.

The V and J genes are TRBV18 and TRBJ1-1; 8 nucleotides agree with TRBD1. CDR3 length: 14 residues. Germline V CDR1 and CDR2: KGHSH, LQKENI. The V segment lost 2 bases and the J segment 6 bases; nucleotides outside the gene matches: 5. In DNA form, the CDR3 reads TGTGCCAGCTCACCAACCGGGACAGGTTCTGAAGCTTTCTTT. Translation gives CASSPTGTGSEAFF.

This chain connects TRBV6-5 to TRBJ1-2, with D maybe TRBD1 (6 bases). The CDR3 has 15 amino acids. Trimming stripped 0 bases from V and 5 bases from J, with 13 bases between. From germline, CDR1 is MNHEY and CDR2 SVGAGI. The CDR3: CASSYSSLDRYGYTF. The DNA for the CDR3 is TGTGCCAGCAGTTACTCTTCCTTGGACAGATATGGCTACACCTTC.

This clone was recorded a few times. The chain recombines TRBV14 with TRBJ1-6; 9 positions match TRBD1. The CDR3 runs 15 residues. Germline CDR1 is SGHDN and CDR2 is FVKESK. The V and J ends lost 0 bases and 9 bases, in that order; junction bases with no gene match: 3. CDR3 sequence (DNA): TGTGCCAGCAGCCAAGATTGGACAGGGGCTTCACCCCTCCACTTT. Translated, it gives CASSQDWTGASPLHF.

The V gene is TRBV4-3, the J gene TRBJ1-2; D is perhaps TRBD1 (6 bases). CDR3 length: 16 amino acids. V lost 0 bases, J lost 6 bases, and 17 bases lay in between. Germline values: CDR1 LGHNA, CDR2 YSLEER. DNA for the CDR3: TGCGCCAGCAGCCAAGACCTCGGGGGGCCCTGGGATGGCTACACCTTC. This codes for CASSQDLGGPWDGYTF.

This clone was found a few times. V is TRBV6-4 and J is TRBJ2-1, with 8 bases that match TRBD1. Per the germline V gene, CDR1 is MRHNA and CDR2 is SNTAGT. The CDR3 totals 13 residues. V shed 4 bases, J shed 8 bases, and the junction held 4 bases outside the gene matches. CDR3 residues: CASSVSQGDEQFF. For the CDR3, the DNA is TGTGCCAGCAGTGTCTCACAGGGGGATGAGCAGTTCTTC.

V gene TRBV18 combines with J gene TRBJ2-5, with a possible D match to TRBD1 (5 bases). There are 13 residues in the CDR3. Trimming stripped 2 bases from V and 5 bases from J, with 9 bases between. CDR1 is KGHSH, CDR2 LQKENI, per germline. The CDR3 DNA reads TGTGCCAGCTCACCAGGCAGGGTTGAGACCCAGTACTTC. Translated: CASSPGRVETQYF.

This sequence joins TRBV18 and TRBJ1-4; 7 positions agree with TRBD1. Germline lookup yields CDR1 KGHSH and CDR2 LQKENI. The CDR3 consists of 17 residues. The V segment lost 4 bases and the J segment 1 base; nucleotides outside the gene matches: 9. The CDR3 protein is CASSQGQRTRTNEKLFF. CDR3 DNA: TGTGCCAGCTCACAGGGACAGCGGACCCGAACTAATGAAAAACTGTTTTTT.

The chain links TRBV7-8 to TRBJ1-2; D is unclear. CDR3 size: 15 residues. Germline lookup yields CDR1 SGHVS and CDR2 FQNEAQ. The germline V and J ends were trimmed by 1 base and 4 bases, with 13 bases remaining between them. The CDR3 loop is CASSLGGWEGYGYTF. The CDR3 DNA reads TGTGCCAGCAGCTTAGGTGGATGGGAGGGCTATGGCTACACCTTC.

The CDR3 bases are TGTGCCAGCAGCTTCGGGGGGGATACTGAAGCTTTCTTT. Amino acids: CASSFGGDTEAFF. This chain connects TRBV11-2 to TRBJ1-1; D may be TRBD1 (5 bases). This CDR3 has 13 residues. CDR1 SGHAT and CDR2 FQNNGV come from the germline V gene. Trimming stripped 3 bases from V and 5 bases from J, with 10 bases between.

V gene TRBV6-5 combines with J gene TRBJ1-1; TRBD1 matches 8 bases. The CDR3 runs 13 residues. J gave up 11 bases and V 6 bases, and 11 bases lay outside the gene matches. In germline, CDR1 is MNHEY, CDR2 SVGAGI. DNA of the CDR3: TGTGCCAGCAGACCCGACAGGGGATTAGGGGCTTTCTTT. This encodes CASRPDRGLGAFF.

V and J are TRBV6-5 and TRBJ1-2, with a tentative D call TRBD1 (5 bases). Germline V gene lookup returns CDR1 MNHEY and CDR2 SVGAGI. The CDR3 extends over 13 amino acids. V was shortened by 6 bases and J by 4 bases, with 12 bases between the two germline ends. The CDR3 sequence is CASSRRQSYGYTF. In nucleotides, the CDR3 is TGTGCCAGCAGCCGTCGACAGTCCTATGGCTACACCTTC.

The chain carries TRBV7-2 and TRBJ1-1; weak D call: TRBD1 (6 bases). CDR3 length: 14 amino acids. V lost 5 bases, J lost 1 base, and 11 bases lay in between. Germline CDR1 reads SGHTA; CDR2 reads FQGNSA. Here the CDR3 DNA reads TGTGCCAGCAGCATCCGGACAGAGAACACTGAAGCTTTCTTT. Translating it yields CASSIRTENTEAFF.

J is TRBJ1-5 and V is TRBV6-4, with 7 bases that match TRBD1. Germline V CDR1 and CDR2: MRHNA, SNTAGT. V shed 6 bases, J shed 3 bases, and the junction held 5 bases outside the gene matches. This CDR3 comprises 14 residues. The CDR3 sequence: CASSRTGDNQPQHF. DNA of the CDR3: TGTGCCAGCAGCCGAACAGGGGACAATCAGCCCCAGCATTTT.

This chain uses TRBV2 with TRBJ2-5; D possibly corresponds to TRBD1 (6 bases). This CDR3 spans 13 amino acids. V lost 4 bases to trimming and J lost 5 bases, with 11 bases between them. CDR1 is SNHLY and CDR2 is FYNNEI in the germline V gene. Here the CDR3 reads CASSAVRGETQYF. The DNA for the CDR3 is TGTGCCAGCAGTGCGGTCAGGGGTGAGACCCAGTACTTC.

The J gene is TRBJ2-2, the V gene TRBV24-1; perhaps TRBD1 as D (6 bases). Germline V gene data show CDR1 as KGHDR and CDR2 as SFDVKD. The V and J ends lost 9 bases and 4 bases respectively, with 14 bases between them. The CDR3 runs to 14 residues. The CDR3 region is CATRGAGATGELFF. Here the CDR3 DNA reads TGTGCCACCCGGGGTGCAGGGGCCACCGGGGAGCTGTTTTTT.

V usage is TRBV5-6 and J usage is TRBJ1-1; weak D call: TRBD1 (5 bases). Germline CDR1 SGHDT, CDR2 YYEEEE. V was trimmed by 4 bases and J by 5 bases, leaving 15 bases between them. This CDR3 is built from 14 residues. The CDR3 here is CASSAPGWRTEAFF. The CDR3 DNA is TGTGCCAGCAGCGCCCCAGGGTGGCGAACTGAAGCTTTCTTT.

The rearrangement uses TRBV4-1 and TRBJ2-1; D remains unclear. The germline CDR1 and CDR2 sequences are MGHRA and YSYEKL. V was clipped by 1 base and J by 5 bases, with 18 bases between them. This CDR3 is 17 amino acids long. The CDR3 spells CASSQVDLGLSHNEQFF. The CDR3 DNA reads TGCGCCAGCAGCCAAGTTGATCTGGGCCTCAGTCACAATGAGCAGTTCTTC.

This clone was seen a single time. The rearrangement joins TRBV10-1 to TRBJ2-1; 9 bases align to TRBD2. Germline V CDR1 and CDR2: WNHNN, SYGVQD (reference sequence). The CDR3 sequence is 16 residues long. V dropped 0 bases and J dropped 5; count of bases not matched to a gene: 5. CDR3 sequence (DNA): TGCGCCAGCAGTGAGTCACAGCGGGGGGTTAACAATGAGCAGTTCTTC. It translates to CASSESQRGVNNEQFF.